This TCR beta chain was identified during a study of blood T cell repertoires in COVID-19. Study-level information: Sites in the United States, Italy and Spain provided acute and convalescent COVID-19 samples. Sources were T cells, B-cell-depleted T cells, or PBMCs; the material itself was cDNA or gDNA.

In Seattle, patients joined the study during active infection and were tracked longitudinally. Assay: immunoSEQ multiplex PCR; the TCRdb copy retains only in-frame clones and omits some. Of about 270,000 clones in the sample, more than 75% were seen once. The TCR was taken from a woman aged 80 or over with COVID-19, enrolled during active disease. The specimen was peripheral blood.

Here the CDR3 DNA reads TGTGCCATCGGAGACAGGGACATCTCACCCCTCCACTTT. Translated: CAIGDRDISPLHF. The chain couples TRBV10-3 to TRBJ1-6; 7 nucleotides line up with TRBD1. This CDR3 has 13 amino acids. Germline assignment: CDR1 ENHRY and CDR2 SYGVKD. V lost 8 bases and J lost 10; bases outside the gene matches: 8.